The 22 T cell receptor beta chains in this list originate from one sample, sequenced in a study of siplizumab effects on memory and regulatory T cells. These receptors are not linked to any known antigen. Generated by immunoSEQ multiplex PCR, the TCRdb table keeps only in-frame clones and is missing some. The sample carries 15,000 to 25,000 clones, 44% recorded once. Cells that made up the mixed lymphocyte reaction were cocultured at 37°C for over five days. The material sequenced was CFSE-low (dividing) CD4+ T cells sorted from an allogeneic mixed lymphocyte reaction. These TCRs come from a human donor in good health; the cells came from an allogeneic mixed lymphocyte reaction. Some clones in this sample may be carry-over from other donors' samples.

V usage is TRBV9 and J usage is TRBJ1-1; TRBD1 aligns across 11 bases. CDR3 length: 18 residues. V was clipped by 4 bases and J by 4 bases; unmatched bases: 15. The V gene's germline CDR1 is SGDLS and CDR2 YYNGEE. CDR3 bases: TGTGCCAGCAGCCCTTTTGGGAACACCGGGACAGGGGGCACTGAAGCTTTCTTT. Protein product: CASSPFGNTGTGGTEAFF.

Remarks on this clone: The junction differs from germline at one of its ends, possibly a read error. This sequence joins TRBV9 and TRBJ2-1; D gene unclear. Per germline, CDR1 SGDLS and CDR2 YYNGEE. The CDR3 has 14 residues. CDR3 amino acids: CAGSVASSYNEQFF. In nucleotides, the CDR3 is TGTGCCGGCAGCGTAGCCAGTTCCTACAATGAGCAGTTCTTC.

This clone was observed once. CDR3 nucleotides: TGTGCCAGCAGCATCACGGACAGTAGCAATCAGCCCCAGCATTTT. This translates into CASSITDSSNQPQHF. The rearrangement links TRBV6-5 to TRBJ1-5, with a possible D match to TRBD1 (6 bases). The CDR3 has 15 amino acids. Looked up from germline, CDR1 is MNHEY and CDR2 is SVGAGI. Between the trimmed V and J ends, which lost 6 bases and 0 bases, there was a span of 12 bases.

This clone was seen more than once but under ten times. DNA of the CDR3: TGTGCCAGCAGTGTTACTGAGGGGAGTACTACAGATACGCAGTATTTT. The encoded protein is CASSVTEGSTTDTQYF. The chain carries TRBV6-1 and TRBJ2-3; D may correspond to TRBD1 or TRBD2 (5 bases each). The ends were cut back, 4 bases at V and 3 bases at J, with 17 bases in the middle. This CDR3 comprises 16 residues. In germline, CDR1 is MNHNS, CDR2 SASEGT.

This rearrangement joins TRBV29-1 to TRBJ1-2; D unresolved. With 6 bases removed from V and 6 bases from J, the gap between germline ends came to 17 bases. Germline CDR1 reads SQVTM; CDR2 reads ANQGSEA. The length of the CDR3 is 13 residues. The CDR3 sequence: CSVWGAGADGYTF. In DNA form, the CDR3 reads TGCAGCGTCTGGGGAGCGGGCGCAGATGGCTACACCTTC. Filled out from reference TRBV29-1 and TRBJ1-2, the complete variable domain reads SAVISQKPSRDICQRGTSLTIQCQVDSQVTMMFWYRQQPGQSLTLIATANQGSEATYESGFVIDKFPISRPNLTFSTLTVSNMSPEDSSIYLCSVWGAGADGYTFGSGTRLTVV.

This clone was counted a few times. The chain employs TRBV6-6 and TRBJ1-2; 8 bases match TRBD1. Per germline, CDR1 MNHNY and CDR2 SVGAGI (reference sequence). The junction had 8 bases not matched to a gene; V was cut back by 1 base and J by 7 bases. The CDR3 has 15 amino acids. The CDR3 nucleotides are TGTGCCAGCAGTTACTGGGGCAGGGGGCGAATTGGCTACACCTTC. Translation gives CASSYWGRGRIGYTF.

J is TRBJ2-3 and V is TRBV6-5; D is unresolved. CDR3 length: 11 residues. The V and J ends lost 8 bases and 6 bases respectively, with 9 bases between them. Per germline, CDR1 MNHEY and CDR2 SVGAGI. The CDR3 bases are TGTGCCAGCGGCCAGTTTGATACGCAGTATTTT. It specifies CASGQFDTQYF.

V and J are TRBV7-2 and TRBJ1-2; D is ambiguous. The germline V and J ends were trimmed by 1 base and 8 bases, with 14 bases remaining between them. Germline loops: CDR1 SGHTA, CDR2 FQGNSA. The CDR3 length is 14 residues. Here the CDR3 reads CASSLDGDLGGYTF. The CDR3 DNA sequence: TGTGCCAGCAGCTTAGATGGGGATCTGGGGGGCTACACCTTC.

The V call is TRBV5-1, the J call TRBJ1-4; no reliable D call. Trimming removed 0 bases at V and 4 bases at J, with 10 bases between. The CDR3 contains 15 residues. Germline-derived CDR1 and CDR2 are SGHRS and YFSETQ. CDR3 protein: CASSLEGWVNEKLFF. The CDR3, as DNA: TGCGCCAGCAGCTTGGAAGGGTGGGTTAATGAAAAACTGTTTTTT.

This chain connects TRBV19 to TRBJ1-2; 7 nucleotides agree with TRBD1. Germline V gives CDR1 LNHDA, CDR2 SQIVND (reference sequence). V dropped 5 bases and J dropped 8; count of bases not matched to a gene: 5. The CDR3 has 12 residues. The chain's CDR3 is CASSLGQSGYTF. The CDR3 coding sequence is TGTGCCAGTAGTCTGGGACAGTCGGGCTACACCTTC. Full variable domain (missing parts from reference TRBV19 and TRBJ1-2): DGGITQSPKYLFRKEGQNVTLSCEQNLNHDAMYWYRQDPGQGLRLIYYSQIVNDFQKGDIAEGYSVSREKKESFPLTVTSAQKNPTAFYLCASSLGQSGYTFGSGTRLTVV.

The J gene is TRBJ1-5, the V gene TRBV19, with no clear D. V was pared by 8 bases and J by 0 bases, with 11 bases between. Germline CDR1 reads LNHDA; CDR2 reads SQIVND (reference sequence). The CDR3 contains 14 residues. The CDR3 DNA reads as TGTGCCAGTCGCAACGGGGATAGCAATCAGCCCCAGCATTTT. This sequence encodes CASRNGDSNQPQHF.

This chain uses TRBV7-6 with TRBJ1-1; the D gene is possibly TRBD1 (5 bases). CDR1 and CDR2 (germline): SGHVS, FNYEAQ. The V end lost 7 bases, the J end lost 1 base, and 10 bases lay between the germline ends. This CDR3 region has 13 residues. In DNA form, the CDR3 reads TGTGCCAGCACTCTAACAGGGAACACTGAAGCTTTCTTT. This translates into CASTLTGNTEAFF.

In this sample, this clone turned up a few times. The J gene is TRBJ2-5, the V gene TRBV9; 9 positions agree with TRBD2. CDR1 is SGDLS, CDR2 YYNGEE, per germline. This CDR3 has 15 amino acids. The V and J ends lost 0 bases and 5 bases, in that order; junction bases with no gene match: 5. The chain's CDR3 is CASSVEGLASETQYF. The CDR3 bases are TGTGCCAGCAGCGTAGAGGGACTAGCTTCCGAGACCCAGTACTTC. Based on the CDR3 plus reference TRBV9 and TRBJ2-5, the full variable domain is DSGVTQTPKHLITATGQRVTLRCSPRSGDLSVYWYQQSLDQGLQFLIQYYNGEERAKGNILERFSAQQFPDLHSELNLSSLELGDSALYFCASSVEGLASETQYFGPGTRLLVL.

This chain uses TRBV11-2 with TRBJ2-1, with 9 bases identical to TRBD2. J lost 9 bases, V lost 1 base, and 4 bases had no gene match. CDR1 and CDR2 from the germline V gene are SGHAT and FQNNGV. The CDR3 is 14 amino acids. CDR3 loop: CASSLGGRAGEQFF. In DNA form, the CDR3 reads TGTGCCAGCAGCTTAGGCGGGAGGGCCGGTGAGCAGTTCTTC.

In DNA, the CDR3 is TGTGCCAGCAGCTTAGATGGAGTTGGAGGTCTGGTGTTTTACGAGCAGTACTTC. Translation gives CASSLDGVGGLVFYEQYF. The genes are TRBV11-2 and TRBJ2-7, with D perhaps TRBD2 (5 bases). This CDR3 has 18 residues. V was trimmed by 0 bases and J by 4 bases, leaving 22 bases between them. Germline CDR1 reads SGHAT; CDR2 reads FQNNGV.

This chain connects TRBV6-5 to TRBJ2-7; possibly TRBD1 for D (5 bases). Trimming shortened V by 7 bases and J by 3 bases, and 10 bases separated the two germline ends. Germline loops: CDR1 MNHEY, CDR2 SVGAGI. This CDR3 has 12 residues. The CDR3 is CASKDRLYEQYF. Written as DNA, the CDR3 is TGTGCCAGCAAAGACAGACTCTACGAGCAGTACTTC.

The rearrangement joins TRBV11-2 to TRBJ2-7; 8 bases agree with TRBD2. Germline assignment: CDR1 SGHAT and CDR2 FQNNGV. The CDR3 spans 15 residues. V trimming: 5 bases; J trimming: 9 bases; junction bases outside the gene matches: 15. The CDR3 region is CASSTVGLVASAQYF. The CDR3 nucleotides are TGTGCCAGCAGCACGGTGGGACTAGTGGCATCCGCGCAGTACTTC.

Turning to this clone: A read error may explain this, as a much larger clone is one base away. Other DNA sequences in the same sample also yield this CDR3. The CDR3, as DNA: TGTGCCAGCAGCTTAACAGGGGTGCATGAGCAGTTCTTC. As protein: CASSLTGVHEQFF. The chain combines TRBV11-2 with TRBJ2-1; 7 positions agree with TRBD1. The length of the CDR3 is 13 residues. V shed 2 bases, J shed 8 bases, and the junction held 3 bases outside the gene matches. CDR1 is SGHAT, CDR2 FQNNGV, per germline.

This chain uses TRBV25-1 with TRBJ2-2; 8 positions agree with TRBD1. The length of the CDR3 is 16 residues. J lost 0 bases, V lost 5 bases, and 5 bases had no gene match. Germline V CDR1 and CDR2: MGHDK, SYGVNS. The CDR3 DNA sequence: TGTGCCAGCAGTATAGACAGGGGCTCGAACACCGGGGAGCTGTTTTTT. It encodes CASSIDRGSNTGELFF.

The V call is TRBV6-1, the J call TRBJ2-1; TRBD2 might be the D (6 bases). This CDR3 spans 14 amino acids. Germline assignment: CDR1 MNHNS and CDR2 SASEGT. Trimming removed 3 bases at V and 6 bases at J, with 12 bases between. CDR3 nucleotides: TGTGCCAGCAGTGACCGGTCCGGGGGCAATGAGCAGTTCTTC. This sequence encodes CASSDRSGGNEQFF.

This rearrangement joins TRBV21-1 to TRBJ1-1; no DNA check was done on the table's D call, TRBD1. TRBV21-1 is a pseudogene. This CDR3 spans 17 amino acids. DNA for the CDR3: TGTGCCAGCAGCAAAAGGACAGCCAAAATTCGGGTCACTGAAGCTTTCTTT. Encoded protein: CASSKRTAKIRVTEAFF.

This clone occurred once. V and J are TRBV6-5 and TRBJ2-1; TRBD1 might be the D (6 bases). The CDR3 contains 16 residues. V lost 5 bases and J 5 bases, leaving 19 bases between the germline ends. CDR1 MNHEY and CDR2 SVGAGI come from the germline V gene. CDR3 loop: CASSHFPQGPHNEQFF. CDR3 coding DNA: TGTGCCAGCAGTCACTTCCCGCAGGGGCCCCACAATGAGCAGTTCTTC.